This TCR beta chain is from a study of CD8 T cells in ankylosing spondylitis. This clonotype has a count of ten or more. Its matching antigen is unknown. General study results and limits: Within peripheral blood, clones linked to disease were CD8+ and relatively rare. Clones linked to disease were reported to show significant enrichment in matched ankylosing spondylitis synovial fluid. Prior work had noted some motif variants in reactive arthritis blood and synovial fluid.

Preparation of TCR beta libraries was done by quantitative 5'-RACE with molecular barcodes. TCRdb re-derived calls from the 5' RACE reads in MiXCR, one entry per CDR3 protein. The table records over 100,000 distinct CDR3 sequences, over 9.5% of them present only once. This receptor was taken from a female donor with ankylosing spondylitis or in good health (not recorded which). The specimen sequenced was blood, either unsorted or a sorted T cell fraction (not recorded which).

CDR3: CASSTGTFSTDTQYF. Here the CDR3 DNA reads TGTGCCAGCAGCACAGGGACATTTAGCACAGATACGCAGTATTTT. The chain links TRBV7-2 to TRBJ2-3; D might be TRBD1 (6 bases). V was trimmed by 5 bases and J by 0 bases, leaving 12 bases between them. The length of the CDR3 is 15 residues. Germline CDR1 and CDR2: SGHTA and FQGNSA.